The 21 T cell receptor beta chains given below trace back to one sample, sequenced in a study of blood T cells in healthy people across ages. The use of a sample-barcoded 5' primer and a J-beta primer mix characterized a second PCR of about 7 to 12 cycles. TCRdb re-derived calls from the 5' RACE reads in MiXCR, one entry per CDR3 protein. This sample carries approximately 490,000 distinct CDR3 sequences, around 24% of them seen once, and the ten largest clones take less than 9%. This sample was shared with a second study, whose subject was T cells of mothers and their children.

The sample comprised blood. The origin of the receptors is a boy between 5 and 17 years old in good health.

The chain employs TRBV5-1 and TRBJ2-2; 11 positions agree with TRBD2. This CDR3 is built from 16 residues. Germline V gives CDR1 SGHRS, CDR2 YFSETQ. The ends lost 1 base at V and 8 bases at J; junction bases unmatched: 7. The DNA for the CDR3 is TGCGCCAGCAGCTTGAATCTAGCGGGAGGCTCTGGGGAGCTGTTTTTT. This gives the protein CASSLNLAGGSGELFF. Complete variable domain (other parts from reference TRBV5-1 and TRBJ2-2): KAGVTQTPRYLIKTRGQQVTLSCSPISGHRSVSWYQQTPGQGLQFLFEYFSETQRNKGNFPGRFSGRQFSNSRSEMNVSTLELGDSALYLCASSLNLAGGSGELFFGEGSRLTVL.

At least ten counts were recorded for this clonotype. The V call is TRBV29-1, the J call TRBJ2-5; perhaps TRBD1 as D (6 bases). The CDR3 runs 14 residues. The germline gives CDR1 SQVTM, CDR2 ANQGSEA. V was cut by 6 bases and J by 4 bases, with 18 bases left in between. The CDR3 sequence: CSVTGNRGGETQYF. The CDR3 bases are TGCAGCGTAACAGGGAATCGGGGTGGAGAGACCCAGTACTTC. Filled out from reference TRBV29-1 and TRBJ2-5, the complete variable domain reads SAVISQKPSRDICQRGTSLTIQCQVDSQVTMMFWYRQQPGQSLTLIATANQGSEATYESGFVIDKFPISRPNLTFSTLTVSNMSPEDSSIYLCSVTGNRGGETQYFGPGTRLLVL.

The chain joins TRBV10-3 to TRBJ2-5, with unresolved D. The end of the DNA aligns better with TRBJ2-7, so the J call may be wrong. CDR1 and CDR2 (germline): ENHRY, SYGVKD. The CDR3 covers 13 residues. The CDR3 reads CAIRSLESYEQYF. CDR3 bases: TGTGCCATCAGAAGCCTAGAATCCTACGAGCAGTACTTC.

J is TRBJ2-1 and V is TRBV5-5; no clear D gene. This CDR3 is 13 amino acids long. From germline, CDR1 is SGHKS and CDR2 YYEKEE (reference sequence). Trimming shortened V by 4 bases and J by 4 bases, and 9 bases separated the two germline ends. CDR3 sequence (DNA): TGTGCCAGCAGCGACTCGGAGTACAATGAGCAGTTCTTC. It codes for CASSDSEYNEQFF.

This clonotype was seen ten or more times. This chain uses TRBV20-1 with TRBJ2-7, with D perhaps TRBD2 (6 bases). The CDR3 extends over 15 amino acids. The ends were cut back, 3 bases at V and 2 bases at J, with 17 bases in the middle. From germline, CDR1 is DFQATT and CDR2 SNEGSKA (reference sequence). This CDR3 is CSARDFGGGAYEQYF. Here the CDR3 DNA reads TGCAGTGCTAGGGATTTTGGGGGAGGAGCCTACGAGCAGTACTTC.

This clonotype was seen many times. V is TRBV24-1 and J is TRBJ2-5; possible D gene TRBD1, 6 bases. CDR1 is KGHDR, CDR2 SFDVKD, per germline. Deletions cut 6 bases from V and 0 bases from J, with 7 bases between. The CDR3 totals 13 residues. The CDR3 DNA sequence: TGTGCCACCAGTACAGGGAACCAAGAGACCCAGTACTTC. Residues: CATSTGNQETQYF.

CDR3 in DNA: TGCGCCAGCAGCCAGACGCGGTCGAACACCGGGGAGCTGTTTTTT. Translated, it gives CASSQTRSNTGELFF. The rearrangement joins TRBV4-3 to TRBJ2-2, with D unresolved. This CDR3 spans 15 amino acids. Germline CDR1 and CDR2: LGHNA and YSLEER. The ends were cut back, 3 bases at V and 0 bases at J, with 8 bases in the middle.

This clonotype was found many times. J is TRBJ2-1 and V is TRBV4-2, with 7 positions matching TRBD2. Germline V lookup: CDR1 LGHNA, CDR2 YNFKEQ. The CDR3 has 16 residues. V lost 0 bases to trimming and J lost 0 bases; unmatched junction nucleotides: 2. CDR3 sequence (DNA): TGTGCCAGCAGCCAAGAGGGGGGGAGCTCCTACAATGAGCAGTTCTTC. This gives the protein CASSQEGGSSYNEQFF.

CDR3 nucleotide sequence: TGCGCCAGCAGCCAAATAGCGGGGGGGCCTAACAATGAGCAGTTCTTC. It yields the protein CASSQIAGGPNNEQFF. The V and J genes are TRBV4-1 and TRBJ2-1; TRBD2 aligns across 11 bases. Germline loops: CDR1 MGHRA, CDR2 YSYEKL. J gave up 5 bases and V 2 bases, and 5 bases lay outside the gene matches. The CDR3 runs to 16 residues.

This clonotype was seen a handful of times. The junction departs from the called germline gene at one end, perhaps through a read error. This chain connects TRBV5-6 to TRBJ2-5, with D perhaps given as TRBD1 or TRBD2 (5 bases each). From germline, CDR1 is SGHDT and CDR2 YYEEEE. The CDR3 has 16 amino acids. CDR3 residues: CASSLLGRGPTPGQCF. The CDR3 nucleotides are TGTGCCAGCAGCTTGTTGGGTAGGGGACCTACACCCGGGCAGTGCTTC.

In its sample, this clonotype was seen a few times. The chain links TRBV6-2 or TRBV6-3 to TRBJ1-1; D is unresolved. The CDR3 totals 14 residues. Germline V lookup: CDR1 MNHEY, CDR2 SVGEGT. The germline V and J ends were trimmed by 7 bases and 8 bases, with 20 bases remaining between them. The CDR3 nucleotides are TGTGCCAGCACCCTGTGGCTGAGGGATGGCGAAGCTTTCTTT. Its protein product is CASTLWLRDGEAFF.

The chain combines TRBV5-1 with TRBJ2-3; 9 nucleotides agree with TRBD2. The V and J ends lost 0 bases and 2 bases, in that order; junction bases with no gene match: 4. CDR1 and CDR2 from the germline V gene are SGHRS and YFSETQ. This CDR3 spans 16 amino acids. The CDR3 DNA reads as TGCGCCAGCAGCTTGGGACTAGCGGAACCCACAGATACGCAGTATTTT. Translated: CASSLGLAEPTDTQYF. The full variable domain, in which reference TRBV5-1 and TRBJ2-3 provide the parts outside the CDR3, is KAGVTQTPRYLIKTRGQQVTLSCSPISGHRSVSWYQQTPGQGLQFLFEYFSETQRNKGNFPGRFSGRQFSNSRSEMNVSTLELGDSALYLCASSLGLAEPTDTQYFGPGTRLTVL.

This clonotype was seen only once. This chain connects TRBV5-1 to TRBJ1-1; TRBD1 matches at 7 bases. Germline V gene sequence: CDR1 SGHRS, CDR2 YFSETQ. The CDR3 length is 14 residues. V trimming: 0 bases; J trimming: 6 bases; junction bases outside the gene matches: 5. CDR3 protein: CASSLEQGYAEAFF. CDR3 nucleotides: TGCGCCAGCAGCTTGGAACAGGGGTACGCTGAAGCTTTCTTT.

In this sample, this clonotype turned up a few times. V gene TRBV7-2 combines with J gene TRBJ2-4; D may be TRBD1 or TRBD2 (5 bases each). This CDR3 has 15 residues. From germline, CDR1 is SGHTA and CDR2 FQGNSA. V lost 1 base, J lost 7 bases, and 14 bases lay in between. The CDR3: CASSLENSGRNIQYF. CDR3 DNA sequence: TGTGCCAGCAGCTTAGAGAATTCGGGACGGAACATTCAGTACTTC.

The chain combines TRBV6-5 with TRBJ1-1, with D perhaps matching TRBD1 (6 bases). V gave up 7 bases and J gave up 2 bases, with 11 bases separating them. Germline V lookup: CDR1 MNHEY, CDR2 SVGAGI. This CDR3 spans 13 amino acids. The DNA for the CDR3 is TGTGCCAGCAAGGCAGGGGTAAACACTGAAGCTTTCTTT. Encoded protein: CASKAGVNTEAFF.

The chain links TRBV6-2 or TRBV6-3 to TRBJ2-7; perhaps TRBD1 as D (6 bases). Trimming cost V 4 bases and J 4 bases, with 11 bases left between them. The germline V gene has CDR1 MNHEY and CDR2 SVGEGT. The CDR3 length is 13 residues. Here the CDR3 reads CASSFKQGYEQYV. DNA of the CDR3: TGTGCCAGCAGTTTCAAACAGGGTTACGAGCAGTACGTC.

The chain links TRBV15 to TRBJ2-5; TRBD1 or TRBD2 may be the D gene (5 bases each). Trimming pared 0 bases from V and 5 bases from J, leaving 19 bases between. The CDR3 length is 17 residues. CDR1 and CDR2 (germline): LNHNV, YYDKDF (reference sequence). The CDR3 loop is CATSRDPISTGRETQYF. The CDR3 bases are TGTGCCACCAGCAGAGACCCTATATCGACGGGGCGGGAGACCCAGTACTTC.

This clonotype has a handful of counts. CDR3 in amino acids: CASSFRGPRNTIYF. The CDR3 region has the DNA TGTGCCAGCAGTTTTCGTGGGCCGAGAAACACCATATATTTT. V and J are TRBV28 and TRBJ1-3; D gene uncertain. Germline lookup yields CDR1 MDHEN and CDR2 SYDVKM. The V and J ends lost 3 bases and 5 bases respectively, with 11 bases between them. This CDR3 contains 14 residues.

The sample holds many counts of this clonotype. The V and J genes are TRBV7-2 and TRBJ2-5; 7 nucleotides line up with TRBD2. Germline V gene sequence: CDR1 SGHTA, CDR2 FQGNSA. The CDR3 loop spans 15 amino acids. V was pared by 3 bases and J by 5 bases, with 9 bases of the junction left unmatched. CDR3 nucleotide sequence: TGTGCCAGCAGCTTCGGCGGGGGAGTTTTGGAGACCCAGTACTTC. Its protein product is CASSFGGGVLETQYF. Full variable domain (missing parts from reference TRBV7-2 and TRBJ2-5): GAGVSQSPSNKVTEKGKDVELRCDPISGHTALYWYRQSLGQGLEFLIYFQGNSAPDKSGLPSDRFSAERTGGSVSTLTIQRTQQEDSAVYLCASSFGGGVLETQYFGPGTRLLVL.

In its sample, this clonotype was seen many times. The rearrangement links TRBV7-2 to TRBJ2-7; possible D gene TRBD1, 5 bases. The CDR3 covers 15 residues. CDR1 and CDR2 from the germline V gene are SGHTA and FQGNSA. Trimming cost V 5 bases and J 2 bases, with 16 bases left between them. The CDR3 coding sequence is TGTGCCAGCAGCCCCGACAGCATGGGGACCTACGAGCAGTACTTC. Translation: CASSPDSMGTYEQYF.

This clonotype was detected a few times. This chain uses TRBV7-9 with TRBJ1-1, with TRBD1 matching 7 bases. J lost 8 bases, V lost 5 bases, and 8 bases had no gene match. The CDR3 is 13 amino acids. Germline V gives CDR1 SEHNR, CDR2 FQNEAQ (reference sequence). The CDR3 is CASSPSTGPEAFF. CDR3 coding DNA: TGTGCCAGCAGCCCATCGACAGGGCCGGAAGCTTTCTTT.